A single sample is the source of the 28 T cell receptor beta chains below, sequenced in a study of T-cell reconstitution after alpha-beta-depleted transplantation in children. Preparation of the TCRbeta library used unique molecular identifiers. MiXCR, run by TCRdb on the PCR reads, gives a single entry per CDR3 protein. The table has some 490,000 distinct CDR3 sequences, around 13% seen once; the top ten hold around 6.1%. Sequenced here: PBMCs from the stem cell graft donor, sampled from the stem cell graft. Receptor source: a human donor who donated a stem cell graft to a child with combined immunodeficiency.

The chain is built from TRBV29-1 and TRBJ1-5, with 8 bases fitting TRBD1. Germline-derived CDR1 and CDR2 are SQVTM and ANQGSEA. The CDR3 length is 14 residues. Trimming at V came to 4 bases and at J to 5 bases, leaving 7 bases not matched to a gene. In nucleotides, the CDR3 is TGCAGCGTTGGGACAGGGAGGGGAGATCAGCCCCAGCATTTT. Encoded protein: CSVGTGRGDQPQHF.

This clonotype has only a few counts. The rearrangement links TRBV5-8 to TRBJ2-4; the match to TRBD1 covers 12 bases. Germline values: CDR1 SGHTS, CDR2 YDEGEE. The CDR3 is 17 residues long. V trimming: 0 bases; J trimming: 0 bases; junction bases outside the gene matches: 1. The CDR3 DNA sequence: TGTGCCAGCAGCTTGGGGGACAGGGGGCTAGCCAAAAACATTCAGTACTTC. It specifies CASSLGDRGLAKNIQYF.

This clonotype has more than one count but fewer than ten. The chain employs TRBV5-6 and TRBJ2-1; a weak D match, TRBD2 (6 bases). This CDR3 region has 15 residues. The V end was cut by 1 base, the J end by 8 bases, with 16 bases between. Per germline, CDR1 SGHDT and CDR2 YYEEEE. The DNA for the CDR3 is TGTGCCAGCAGCTTGAAACGGGAGATCAAAGATGAGCAGTTCTTC. Its translation: CASSLKREIKDEQFF. Using reference TRBV5-6 and TRBJ2-1 for the parts outside the CDR3, the full variable domain is DAGVTQSPTHLIKTRGQQVTLRCSPKSGHDTVSWYQQALGQGPQFIFQYYEEEERQRGNFPDRFSGHQFPNYSSELNVNALLLGDSALYLCASSLKREIKDEQFFGPGTRLTVL.

This clonotype appeared many times. The chain links TRBV9 to TRBJ2-1; 11 nucleotides align to TRBD2. V dropped 4 bases and J dropped 10; count of bases not matched to a gene: 13. The CDR3 is 16 amino acids. Germline CDR1 SGDLS, CDR2 YYNGEE. The CDR3 loop reads CASSSLAGGGLGEQFF. CDR3 bases: TGTGCCAGCAGCTCATTAGCGGGAGGGGGTTTAGGGGAGCAGTTCTTC. Looking up the rest from reference TRBV9 and TRBJ2-1 gives the full variable domain: DSGVTQTPKHLITATGQRVTLRCSPRSGDLSVYWYQQSLDQGLQFLIQYYNGEERAKGNILERFSAQQFPDLHSELNLSSLELGDSALYFCASSSLAGGGLGEQFFGPGTRLTVL.

The chain employs TRBV11-2 and TRBJ2-1; D gene unclear. The CDR3 has 17 residues. The V gene's germline CDR1 is SGHAT and CDR2 FQNNGV. Trimming pared 2 bases from V and 2 bases from J, leaving 16 bases between. CDR3 coding DNA: TGTGCCAGCAGCTTAATGGGCGTAAGGTTCACCTACAATGAGCAGTTCTTC. Its protein product is CASSLMGVRFTYNEQFF. Full variable domain (outside the CDR3, taken from reference TRBV11-2 and TRBJ2-1): EAGVAQSPRYKIIEKRQSVAFWCNPISGHATLYWYQQILGQGPKLLIQFQNNGVVDDSQLPKDRFSAERLKGVDSTLKIQPAKLEDSAVYLCASSLMGVRFTYNEQFFGPGTRLTVL.

This clonotype was recorded at least ten times. The V gene is TRBV5-8, the J gene TRBJ1-1; maybe TRBD1 (5 bases). The V gene's germline CDR1 is SGHTS and CDR2 YDEGEE. The CDR3 covers 15 residues. V was shortened by 0 bases and J by 3 bases, with 12 bases between the two germline ends. The CDR3 nucleotides are TGTGCCAGCAGCTTGGCCAGGGAGTTAGACACTGAAGCTTTCTTT. It encodes CASSLARELDTEAFF.

This clonotype is a singleton in its sample. The rearrangement joins TRBV7-2 to TRBJ2-5; 7 bases are shared with TRBD1. This CDR3 is 14 amino acids long. Germline assignment: CDR1 SGHTA and CDR2 FQGNSA. J gave up 1 base and V 3 bases, and 2 bases lay outside the gene matches. Written as DNA, the CDR3 is TGTGCCAGCAGCTTCAGGGGGACCCAAGAGACCCAGTACTTC. This translates into CASSFRGTQETQYF.

The rearrangement links TRBV27 to TRBJ1-1; D unresolved. The CDR3 runs 12 residues. Germline V gene data show CDR1 as MNHEY and CDR2 as SMNVEV (reference sequence). Trimming pared 10 bases from V and 2 bases from J, leaving 11 bases between. CDR3: CAIISTNTEAFF. Written as DNA, the CDR3 is TGTGCCATCATTTCGACTAACACTGAAGCTTTCTTT.

The table lists this clonotype with a few counts. V usage is TRBV11-2 and J usage is TRBJ1-2; D remains ambiguous. Germline lookup yields CDR1 SGHAT and CDR2 FQNNGV. The CDR3 sequence is 13 residues long. Trimming shortened V by 2 bases and J by 4 bases, and 8 bases separated the two germline ends. The CDR3 bases are TGTGCCAGCAGCTTATCCAGGTCCTATGGCTACACCTTC. It specifies CASSLSRSYGYTF.

This clonotype was counted at least ten times. The J gene is TRBJ1-1, the V gene TRBV7-9, with TRBD1 matching 11 bases. Germline V gene lookup returns CDR1 SEHNR and CDR2 FQNEAQ (reference sequence). Trimming cost V 5 bases and J 4 bases; bases outside gene matches: 3. The CDR3 is made up of 14 amino acids. The CDR3: CASSPGQGVTEAFF. The CDR3, as DNA: TGTGCCAGCAGCCCGGGACAGGGGGTCACTGAAGCTTTCTTT.

This clonotype was counted ten times or more. The chain's CDR3 is CASSLGRPGELFF. The CDR3 DNA follows: TGTGCCAGCAGCTTAGGGCGGCCCGGGGAGCTGTTTTTT. This chain links TRBV7-3 with TRBJ2-2; D ambiguous. CDR1 and CDR2 from the germline V gene are SGHTA and FQGTGA. The CDR3 is 13 amino acids. V was shortened by 2 bases and J by 6 bases, with 7 bases between the two germline ends.

V and J are TRBV7-9 and TRBJ2-7; 7 nucleotides line up with TRBD1. The CDR3 has 14 amino acids. CDR1 is SEHNR and CDR2 is FQNEAQ in the germline V gene (reference sequence). V was clipped by 2 bases and J by 3 bases; unmatched bases: 4. The CDR3 region is CASSLSTGDYEQYF. For the CDR3, the DNA is TGTGCCAGCAGCTTATCTACAGGGGACTACGAGCAGTACTTC. The variable domain in full, completed from reference TRBV7-9 and TRBJ2-7, reads DTGVSQNPRHKITKRGQNVTFRCDPISEHNRLYWYRQTLGQGPEFLTYFQNEAQLEKSRLLSDRFSAERPKGSFSTLEIQRTEQGDSAMYLCASSLSTGDYEQYFGPGTRLTVT.

Only a few counts were recorded for this clonotype. The DNA for the CDR3 is TGCAGTGCTGGCTCCGGTAGCGGGGCCTACGAGCAGTACTTC. Translating it yields CSAGSGSGAYEQYF. The rearrangement links TRBV20-1 to TRBJ2-7; 8 bases are a match to TRBD2. Germline CDR1 and CDR2: DFQATT and SNEGSKA (reference sequence). V trimming: 5 bases; J trimming: 2 bases; junction bases outside the gene matches: 8. CDR3 size: 14 residues.

This chain connects TRBV2 to TRBJ2-3; D gene unclear. CDR1 is SNHLY and CDR2 is FYNNEI in the germline V gene. The CDR3 loop spans 16 amino acids. V was trimmed by 4 bases and J by 8 bases, leaving 22 bases between them. CDR3 nucleotides: TGTGCCAGCAGTGGGTCCGGACCGCAGAGTACGGTTACGCAGTATTTT. Translated, it gives CASSGSGPQSTVTQYF.

Worth noting for this clonotype: A much larger clone differs by one base, so this may be a read error. V gene TRBV7-6 combines with J gene TRBJ1-4; TRBD1 agrees at 7 bases. Germline CDR1 is SGHVS and CDR2 is FNYEAQ. CDR3 size: 15 residues. CDR3 amino acids: CAGSLGDRVGEKLFF. The CDR3 DNA follows: TGTGCCGGCAGCTTAGGTGACAGGGTTGGGGAAAAACTGTTTTTT.

The table lists this clonotype with a few counts. The chain employs TRBV9 and TRBJ2-1, with D possibly being TRBD1 (6 bases). Per germline, CDR1 SGDLS and CDR2 YYNGEE. V shed 0 bases and J shed 12 bases, with 13 bases lying between them. There are 13 residues in the CDR3. CDR3 loop: CASSVAGGARQFF. The CDR3 DNA reads TGTGCCAGCAGCGTAGCTGGGGGCGCTCGGCAGTTCTTC.

This clonotype has ten or more counts. The gene calls are TRBV10-3 and TRBJ2-7; D ambiguous. The CDR3 length is 12 residues. Germline V gene lookup returns CDR1 ENHRY and CDR2 SYGVKD. V gave up 6 bases and J gave up 5 bases, with 11 bases separating them. The CDR3 coding sequence is TGTGCCATCAGCCCGTTAGGGAACGAGCAGTACTTC. This encodes CAISPLGNEQYF.

This clonotype appeared many times. The rearrangement links TRBV4-3 to TRBJ1-4, with D uncertain. Trimming took 0 bases from V and 8 from J, leaving 16 bases between them. CDR3 length: 16 amino acids. CDR1 is LGHNA, CDR2 YSLEER, per germline. As DNA, the CDR3 is TGCGCCAGCAGCCAAGATCCTTACACCGACTACGAAAAACTGTTTTTT. It codes for CASSQDPYTDYEKLFF.

This chain joins TRBV20-1 and TRBJ2-7; 9 bases line up with TRBD1. Per germline, CDR1 DFQATT and CDR2 SNEGSKA (reference sequence). This CDR3 has 15 amino acids. V was pared by 1 base and J by 4 bases, with 8 bases of the junction left unmatched. The CDR3 DNA sequence: TGCAGTGCTAGAGTTCATGAGACAGGGGGGTACGAGCAGTACTTC. It specifies CSARVHETGGYEQYF.

Worth noting for this clonotype: The conserved phenylalanine or tryptophan normally closing the CDR3 is absent here, so this likely arose from a read error. The limits of the CDR3 on the DNA are not certain, so only TCRdb's listed CDR3 is given. This rearrangement joins TRBV6-5 to TRBJ2-3; the table's TRBD1 call for D was not verified on the DNA. From its first to its last residue, the CDR3 has 10 amino acids. Germline lookup yields CDR1 MNHEY and CDR2 SVGAGI. CDR3: CASSTRTAPG.

This clonotype was recorded at least ten times. The genes are TRBV15 and TRBJ2-1, with TRBD1 matching over 8 bases. Germline CDR1 is LNHNV and CDR2 is YYDKDF (reference sequence). The CDR3 sequence is 15 residues long. V was pared by 4 bases and J by 4 bases, with 6 bases of the junction left unmatched. As DNA, the CDR3 is TGTGCCACCAGCAAGACAGGGGACAGTTACAATGAGCAGTTCTTC. Translation: CATSKTGDSYNEQFF.

This clonotype was counted ten times or more. The chain has TRBV15 and TRBJ2-4, with TRBD2 matching 9 bases. The ends lost 0 bases at V and 8 bases at J; junction bases unmatched: 5. Germline V gene sequence: CDR1 LNHNV, CDR2 YYDKDF (reference sequence). This CDR3 comprises 15 residues. The CDR3 nucleotides are TGTGCCACCAGCAGAGATCGCGGGGGGGTCGACATTCAGTACTTC. Translation gives CATSRDRGGVDIQYF.

This clonotype was seen many times. The junction shows a germline mismatch at one end, possibly a read error. The chain combines TRBV12-3 or TRBV12-4 with TRBJ2-3; 9 nucleotides line up with TRBD2. The CDR3 length is 14 residues. In nucleotides, the CDR3 is TGTGCCAGCAGCTTAGCGGGGGGCACAGATACGCAGTATTTT. Amino acid sequence: CASSLAGGTDTQYF.

This clonotype occurred a few times. This chain joins TRBV20-1 and TRBJ1-2; D gene unclear. The germline V gene encodes CDR1 DFQATT and CDR2 SNEGSKA (reference sequence). The CDR3 consists of 14 residues. V was pared by 8 bases and J by 1 base, with 17 bases between. CDR3 region: CSTKTYGLNYGYTF. The DNA for the CDR3 is TGCAGTACGAAAACCTACGGCCTTAACTATGGCTACACCTTC.

This clonotype was recorded many times. The CDR3 here is CASSLVVQGEQFF. In DNA, the CDR3 is TGTGCCAGCAGCTTAGTTGTTCAGGGTGAGCAGTTCTTC. The rearrangement links TRBV7-2 to TRBJ2-1, with D tentatively TRBD1 (5 bases). The CDR3 extends over 13 amino acids. Germline V gene lookup returns CDR1 SGHTA and CDR2 FQGNSA. V lost 1 base and J 9 bases, leaving 10 bases between the germline ends.

This sequence joins TRBV18 and TRBJ2-1; 8 bases map to TRBD2. The CDR3 runs to 14 residues. V gave up 3 bases and J gave up 8 bases; unmatched junction bases: 6. CDR1 KGHSH and CDR2 LQKENI come from the germline V gene. In nucleotides, the CDR3 is TGTGCCAGCTCACCCCGAGCGGGGGTCGATGAGCAGTTCTTC. Translation gives CASSPRAGVDEQFF.

This clonotype was counted at least ten times. This chain connects TRBV20-1 to TRBJ2-1; 15 bases line up with TRBD2. Germline CDR1 and CDR2: DFQATT and SNEGSKA (reference sequence). The J segment lost 7 bases and the V segment lost 0 bases, leaving 10 bases of the junction unmatched. The CDR3 sequence is 18 residues long. The CDR3 DNA follows: TGCAGTGCTAGAGATCTGGGACTAGCGGGGGGCCCCGTGAATGAGCAGTTCTTC. It codes for CSARDLGLAGGPVNEQFF.

The DNA for the CDR3 is TGTGCCAGCAGTTTAGTGGCAGGGGGCGCTGTCGAATTCCACAATGAGCAGTTCTTC. This translates into CASSLVAGGAVEFHNEQFF. The rearrangement joins TRBV12-3 or TRBV12-4 to TRBJ2-1; 8 bases align to TRBD1. J lost 5 bases, V lost 1 base, and 16 bases had no gene match. This CDR3 spans 19 amino acids.